There are a few counts of the clone carrying this T cell receptor beta chain. These data belong to a study of beta chain features in type 1 diabetes. Whole-study context: Age, gender, cell numbers and subset yield matched between patients and controls. Researchers looked at fewer than 120,000,000 sorted cells across all samples.

Trimming cost V 3 bases and J 2 bases, with 9 bases left between them. The CDR3 has 14 residues. Germline-derived CDR1 and CDR2 are MNHEY and SVGAGI. Sorting based on CD45RO/CCR7/CD25/CD127/CD95/CD27 separated CD4+ naive, central memory, regulatory and stem cell-like memory cells. Sequenced material consisted of expressed TCRB transcripts (all of the isolated RNA was reverse transcribed). Profiling relied on immunoSEQ multiplex PCR, and the TCRdb table lists in-frame clones only, not all of them. The table has more than 150,000 clones, about 9.8% seen once. The clonotype originates from a woman aged 18-35 years in good health. The specimen sequenced was central memory CD4+ T cells from blood. V and J are TRBV6-5 and TRBJ2-3, with D unresolved. This chain's CDR3 is CASSYSFSTDTQYF. CDR3 coding DNA: TGTGCCAGCAGTTATAGTTTCTCCACAGATACGCAGTATTTT.